This is a list of T cell receptor beta chains from one sample in a study of T-cell memory formation after mild COVID-19. Each CDR3 protein is one row after TCRdb ran MiXCR on the 5' RACE reads. The profile shows under 150,000 distinct CDR3 sequences, about a fifth of them singletons. The sequenced sample consisted of PBMCs or a T cell subset sorted from them (not recorded which). These receptor sequences come from a young man who had mild COVID-19 (a few samples of this study predate the infection). Cell type and time point are not known. Each CDR3 is given with its conserved first and last residue. Fields, in order: CDR3 length, J gene, V gene, CDR3 protein.

len: 15; j_gene: TRBJ2-7; v_gene: TRBV7-9; CDR3aa: CASSLGPGQTYEQYF
len: 14; j_gene: TRBJ1-5; v_gene: TRBV6-5; CDR3aa: CASSYSGGQQPQHF
len: 17; j_gene: TRBJ1-5; v_gene: TRBV12-3/TRBV12-4; CDR3aa: CASVSTGTGEFNQPQHF
len: 14; j_gene: TRBJ1-2; v_gene: TRBV29-1; CDR3aa: CSAGTGTSGGGYTF
len: 16; j_gene: TRBJ2-2; v_gene: TRBV6-6; CDR3aa: CASRTPSGADARELFF
len: 15; j_gene: TRBJ2-5; v_gene: TRBV9; CDR3aa: CASSVGGVRGETQYF
len: 14; j_gene: TRBJ1-1; v_gene: TRBV6-5; CDR3aa: CASSYQGGNTEAFF
len: 15; j_gene: TRBJ1-4; v_gene: TRBV24-1; CDR3aa: CATSENTPTNEKLFF
len: 14; j_gene: TRBJ2-3; v_gene: TRBV27; CDR3aa: CASRERGGPDTQYF
len: 13; j_gene: TRBJ2-3; v_gene: TRBV19; CDR3aa: CASNPRDTDTQYF
len: 15; j_gene: TRBJ2-1; v_gene: TRBV27; CDR3aa: CASSLQRGGRNEQFF
len: 16; j_gene: TRBJ1-3; v_gene: TRBV4-1; CDR3aa: CASSQATGQLWYTIYF
len: 13; j_gene: TRBJ1-6; v_gene: TRBV5-1; CDR3aa: CASSLDREPPLHF
len: 12; j_gene: TRBJ2-1; v_gene: TRBV29-1; CDR3aa: CSARPSTSEQFF
len: 14; j_gene: TRBJ2-3; v_gene: TRBV20-1; CDR3aa: CSARYSLGTDTQYF
len: 15; j_gene: TRBJ1-5; v_gene: TRBV19; CDR3aa: CASSWDLYSNQPQHF
len: 13; j_gene: TRBJ2-5; v_gene: TRBV10-3; CDR3aa: CAISDGTEEVQYF
len: 17; j_gene: TRBJ1-3; v_gene: TRBV2; CDR3aa: CASSGRTRDFSGNTIYF
len: 15; j_gene: TRBJ1-5; v_gene: TRBV5-5; CDR3aa: CASSEAPGQTQPQHF
len: 16; j_gene: TRBJ1-1; v_gene: TRBV4-3; CDR3aa: CASSEGEGSPVTEAFF
len: 19; j_gene: TRBJ2-1; v_gene: TRBV11-2; CDR3aa: CASSSWTSGGAGLYNEQFF
len: 15; j_gene: TRBJ1-4; v_gene: TRBV5-1; CDR3aa: CASSLFGGTNEKLFF
len: 13; j_gene: TRBJ2-7; v_gene: TRBV12-3/TRBV12-4; CDR3aa: CASSTGTPYEQYF
len: 16; j_gene: TRBJ1-1; v_gene: TRBV7-8; CDR3aa: CASSRVGLAANTEAFF
len: 13; j_gene: NA; v_gene: TRBV20-1; CDR3aa: CSASSGSQETQYF
len: 14; j_gene: TRBJ2-1; v_gene: TRBV27; CDR3aa: CASSLAGDVDEQFF
len: 13; j_gene: TRBJ2-5; v_gene: TRBV12-3/TRBV12-4; CDR3aa: CASSQGTSGSQYF
len: 19; j_gene: TRBJ2-1; v_gene: TRBV25-1; CDR3aa: CASSGRRGAPGASYNEQFF
len: 16; j_gene: TRBJ1-2; v_gene: TRBV27; CDR3aa: CASSFSKPGGAYGYTF
len: 16; j_gene: TRBJ2-7; v_gene: TRBV6-5; CDR3aa: CASSYAGTGGMYEQYF
len: 14; j_gene: TRBJ2-2; v_gene: TRBV7-3; CDR3aa: CASSSGQDRGELFF
len: 16; j_gene: TRBJ2-1; v_gene: TRBV2; CDR3aa: CASSGVLAGGYNEQFF
len: 16; j_gene: TRBJ2-6; v_gene: TRBV4-3; CDR3aa: CASSQDWYGGANVLTF
len: 15; j_gene: TRBJ1-2; v_gene: TRBV4-1; CDR3aa: CASSQVGQGVGGYTF
len: 13; j_gene: TRBJ2-7; v_gene: TRBV7-6; CDR3aa: CASSLGTGTGLYF
len: 13; j_gene: TRBJ1-2; v_gene: TRBV29-1; CDR3aa: CSVMTGKDYGYTF
len: 14; j_gene: TRBJ2-7; v_gene: TRBV7-9; CDR3aa: CASSSWDRAYEQYF
len: 17; j_gene: TRBJ2-3; v_gene: TRBV12-3/TRBV12-4; CDR3aa: CASATLAGESITDTQYF
len: 12; j_gene: TRBJ1-1; v_gene: TRBV18; CDR3aa: CASSPSGTEAFF
len: 10; j_gene: TRBJ2-1; v_gene: TRBV6-6; CDR3aa: CASRGNEQFF
len: 14; j_gene: TRBJ1-5; v_gene: TRBV12-3/TRBV12-4; CDR3aa: CASSSPRGNQPQHF
len: 18; j_gene: TRBJ1-6; v_gene: TRBV4-3; CDR3aa: CASSLRPTAESYNSPLHF
len: 16; j_gene: TRBJ1-5; v_gene: TRBV15; CDR3aa: CATSPIRAGGNQPQHF
len: 15; j_gene: TRBJ2-5; v_gene: TRBV3-1; CDR3aa: CASSPTSGGEETQYF
len: 13; j_gene: TRBJ2-4; v_gene: TRBV7-2; CDR3aa: CASSLGPDGIQYF
len: 14; j_gene: TRBJ1-2; v_gene: TRBV7-9; CDR3aa: CASSSTGPHYGYTF
len: 15; j_gene: TRBJ1-5; v_gene: TRBV7-9; CDR3aa: CASSLGAPGNQPQHF
len: 14; j_gene: TRBJ2-5; v_gene: TRBV6-2/TRBV6-3; CDR3aa: CASSWPTEQETQYF
len: 13; j_gene: TRBJ2-5; v_gene: TRBV11-2; CDR3aa: CASSREAQETQYF
len: 14; j_gene: TRBJ2-1; v_gene: TRBV2; CDR3aa: CASSEGTSGNEQFF
len: 15; j_gene: TRBJ2-1; v_gene: TRBV28; CDR3aa: CASSLVLAGTNEQFF